The T cell receptor beta chain described here comes from a study of OX40 agonist ivuxolimab in advanced cancers. Overall study findings and caveats: Antigen specificity of clonally expanded peripheral T cells was not established.

Note on this clone: Its antigen is as yet unknown.

CDR3 size: 14 residues. The germline V gene encodes CDR1 MDHEN and CDR2 SYDVKM. Trimming took 4 bases from V and 9 from J, leaving 18 bases between them. Clones were read by immunoSEQ multiplex PCR, and TCRdb kept only the in-frame ones, dropping some. The data show about 83,000 clones, approximately 79% seen once. The sample consisted of CD4+ or CD8+ T cells sorted from blood, taken in a trial of the OX40 agonist ivuxolimab. The genes are TRBV28 and TRBJ1-2, with D perhaps TRBD1 (5 bases). The TCR was taken from an adult with an advanced solid tumor such as melanoma, head and neck, liver or kidney cancer. The CDR3 sequence: CASSYRARDRSYTF. DNA for the CDR3: TGTGCCAGCAGTTACCGTGCCAGGGATAGAAGCTACACCTTC.